Listed here are 28 T cell receptor beta chains from one sample, sequenced in a study of T cell changes during pregnancy in multiple sclerosis. Some clones are missing from TCRdb's copy, which holds only in-frame ones; the method was immunoSEQ multiplex PCR. The repertoire holds fewer than 50,000 clones, with 94% as singletons. Sequenced material: CD8+ T cells from peripheral blood mononuclear cells, taken in the third trimester of pregnancy. These receptors came from a female donor with multiple sclerosis, enrolled in a pregnancy study.

The J gene is TRBJ2-3, the V gene TRBV7-6; the match to TRBD2 covers 9 bases. CDR1 is SGHVS and CDR2 is FNYEAQ in the germline V gene. The CDR3 sequence is 16 residues long. Germline trimming cut 3 bases from V and 1 base from J; bases unmatched to any gene: 5. For the CDR3, the DNA is TGTGCCAGCAGCTTGCCTAGCGGGATTGGCACAGATACGCAGTATTTT. This gives the protein CASSLPSGIGTDTQYF.

V is TRBV27 and J is TRBJ2-1; D not certain. CDR3 length: 16 residues. Germline CDR1 is MNHEY and CDR2 is SMNVEV (reference sequence). Trimming took 6 bases from V and 0 from J, leaving 15 bases between them. Written as DNA, the CDR3 is TGTGCCAGCAGCCCCCGGTCGGTGAGCTCCTACAATGAGCAGTTCTTC. Its translation: CASSPRSVSSYNEQFF.

This chain links TRBV2 with TRBJ2-7, with 10 bases matching TRBD1. Germline V gene lookup returns CDR1 SNHLY and CDR2 FYNNEI. After removal of 6 bases from V and 5 bases from J, the junction contained 1 base not matched to a gene. This CDR3 region has 12 residues. The CDR3 reads CASRGQGNEQYF. As DNA, the CDR3 is TGTGCCAGCAGGGGACAGGGGAACGAGCAGTACTTC.

V gene TRBV29-1 combines with J gene TRBJ2-1, with 7 bases fitting TRBD2. Germline V gene data show CDR1 as SQVTM and CDR2 as ANQGSEA. The trim removed 6 bases at V and 4 bases at J, leaving 9 bases unmatched. CDR3 length: 14 residues. CDR3 loop: CSVETTSVYNEQFF. DNA for the CDR3: TGCAGCGTAGAAACTACTAGCGTATACAATGAGCAGTTCTTC.

The J gene is TRBJ2-1, the V gene TRBV4-3; TRBD2 aligns across 8 bases. The junction had 9 bases not matched to a gene; V was cut back by 0 bases and J by 8 bases. The CDR3 has 16 residues. Germline V CDR1 and CDR2: LGHNA, YSLEER. The CDR3 DNA reads as TGCGCCAGCAGCCAAGAACTAACGGGAGGGCCCTATGAGCAGTTCTTC. Translating gives CASSQELTGGPYEQFF.

This clone has a single count. This chain connects TRBV5-1 to TRBJ1-1, with D possibly TRBD1 on 6 matching bases. This CDR3 contains 13 residues. Looked up from germline, CDR1 is SGHRS and CDR2 is YFSETQ. Trimming took off 4 bases at V and 4 bases at J, with 11 bases between the two ends. The CDR3 loop reads CASSVGTSTEAFF. CDR3 DNA sequence: TGCGCCAGCAGCGTAGGGACAAGCACTGAAGCTTTCTTT.

V is TRBV28 and J is TRBJ1-2; maybe TRBD1 (5 bases). Trimming took 4 bases from V and 2 from J, leaving 11 bases between them. Germline CDR1 reads MDHEN; CDR2 reads SYDVKM. This CDR3 region has 14 residues. CDR3 coding DNA: TGTGCCAGCAGTTGGACACATGGGAACTATGGCTACACCTTC. This codes for CASSWTHGNYGYTF.

The genes are TRBV7-9 and TRBJ2-3; a weak D match, TRBD2 (5 bases). This CDR3 is 15 amino acids long. Per germline, CDR1 SEHNR and CDR2 FQNEAQ (reference sequence). The V and J ends lost 5 bases and 6 bases respectively, with 18 bases between them. The CDR3 loop reads CASSPPIGDRDTQYF. Written as DNA, the CDR3 is TGTGCCAGCAGCCCGCCTATCGGGGATCGGGATACGCAGTATTTT.

The genes are TRBV28 and TRBJ2-1; D ambiguous. The CDR3 totals 13 residues. The ends were cut back, 8 bases at V and 5 bases at J, with 13 bases in the middle. Germline V gives CDR1 MDHEN, CDR2 SYDVKM. CDR3 in DNA: TGTGCCAGCGGGCAGACGGTTAACAATGAGCAGTTCTTC. Its translation is CASGQTVNNEQFF.

The gene calls are TRBV6-4 and TRBJ2-3; 8 bases fit TRBD1. Unmatched junction bases numbered 4, after V lost 2 bases and J lost 3 bases. Germline CDR1 reads MRHNA; CDR2 reads SNTAGT. This CDR3 region has 15 residues. The CDR3 coding sequence is TGTGCCAGCAGTGACGGGGGACAGGAGACAGATACGCAGTATTTT. It yields the protein CASSDGGQETDTQYF.

This sequence joins TRBV28 and TRBJ2-2, with D uncertain. The CDR3 loop spans 12 amino acids. Germline CDR1 is MDHEN and CDR2 is SYDVKM. V gave up 6 bases and J gave up 8 bases, with 10 bases separating them. The CDR3: CASSPPGGELFF. CDR3 DNA: TGTGCCAGCAGCCCCCCCGGGGGGGAGCTGTTTTTT.

The V and J genes are TRBV6-1 and TRBJ1-1, with no clear D. The CDR3 runs 11 residues. V was cut by 3 bases and J by 6 bases, with 5 bases left in between. CDR1 is MNHNS and CDR2 is SASEGT in the germline V gene. The CDR3 region is CASSEGAEAFF. In DNA, the CDR3 is TGTGCCAGCAGTGAGGGCGCTGAAGCTTTCTTT.

This chain joins TRBV6-4 and TRBJ2-1; no clear D. Germline-derived CDR1 and CDR2 are MRHNA and SNTAGT. Between the trimmed V and J ends, which lost 3 bases and 5 bases, there was a span of 8 bases. The CDR3 extends over 13 amino acids. CDR3 bases: TGTGCCAGCAGTGATCAGATGAACAATGAGCAGTTCTTC. It codes for CASSDQMNNEQFF.

The chain's CDR3 is CSVETETGFYEQYF. CDR3 sequence (DNA): TGCAGCGTTGAAACCGAGACGGGGTTCTACGAGCAGTACTTC. The genes are TRBV29-1 and TRBJ2-7; TRBD2 might be the D (5 bases). CDR1 and CDR2 (germline): SQVTM, ANQGSEA. Trimming shortened V by 2 bases and J by 3 bases, and 14 bases separated the two germline ends. The CDR3 loop spans 14 amino acids.

The V call is TRBV4-1, the J call TRBJ1-4; perhaps TRBD1 as D (5 bases). Germline V gene sequence: CDR1 MGHRA, CDR2 YSYEKL. This CDR3 region has 16 residues. Deletions cut 4 bases from V and 0 bases from J, with 12 bases between. In nucleotides, the CDR3 is TGCGCCAGCAGCCGAGTAACAGGTCCAACTAATGAAAAACTGTTTTTT. Its translation: CASSRVTGPTNEKLFF.

The rearrangement links TRBV27 to TRBJ1-1, with D unclear. The CDR3 extends over 11 amino acids. With 7 bases removed from V and 9 bases from J, the gap between germline ends came to 12 bases. Germline assignment: CDR1 MNHEY and CDR2 SMNVEV (reference sequence). The CDR3 region is CASTKGAKAFF. In nucleotides, the CDR3 is TGTGCCAGCACCAAAGGAGCCAAAGCTTTCTTT.

The V and J genes are TRBV28 and TRBJ2-5; maybe TRBD2 (5 bases). The ends were cut back, 7 bases at V and 3 bases at J, with 12 bases in the middle. CDR1 is MDHEN, CDR2 SYDVKM, per germline. The CDR3 extends over 13 amino acids. The CDR3 DNA reads as TGTGCCAGCAAACTAGACATAGAAGAGACCCAGTACTTC. Translating gives CASKLDIEETQYF.

J is TRBJ2-3 and V is TRBV7-8; perhaps TRBD1 as D (6 bases). This CDR3 region has 15 residues. V was shortened by 5 bases and J by 0 bases, with 12 bases between the two germline ends. Germline lookup yields CDR1 SGHVS and CDR2 FQNEAQ. CDR3 amino acids: CASSTDSASTDTQYF. CDR3 nucleotide sequence: TGTGCCAGCAGCACGGACAGCGCTAGCACAGATACGCAGTATTTT.

This chain links TRBV10-3 with TRBJ2-7; D is perhaps TRBD2 (6 bases). The CDR3 sequence is 14 residues long. V lost 6 bases to trimming and J lost 7 bases, with 19 bases between them. Germline V gene data show CDR1 as ENHRY and CDR2 as SYGVKD. The CDR3 nucleotides are TGTGCCATCAGCCCTCCCAGGGCCGCGGGGGAGCAGTACTTC. This codes for CAISPPRAAGEQYF.

This clone was seen only once. The chain recombines TRBV7-6 with TRBJ2-7, with D possibly being TRBD2 (6 bases). CDR3 size: 14 residues. V was shortened by 3 bases and J by 3 bases, with 12 bases between the two germline ends. Germline V gives CDR1 SGHVS, CDR2 FNYEAQ. The CDR3 reads CASSFGDSLYEQYF. The CDR3 nucleotides read TGTGCCAGCAGCTTTGGGGACTCTCTCTACGAGCAGTACTTC.

The chain has TRBV7-9 and TRBJ1-3, with D possibly being TRBD1 (6 bases). This CDR3 is built from 12 residues. Germline V gene data show CDR1 as SEHNR and CDR2 as FQNEAQ (reference sequence). Between the trimmed V and J ends, which lost 11 bases and 11 bases, there was a span of 19 bases. In DNA, the CDR3 is TGTGCCGCGACAGGTCCTCCGTCGGCCATATATTTT. Amino acids: CAATGPPSAIYF.

The V call is TRBV6-5, the J call TRBJ2-1; 9 bases are a match to TRBD2. Unmatched junction bases numbered 6, after V lost 4 bases and J lost 2 bases. CDR1 MNHEY and CDR2 SVGAGI come from the germline V gene. This CDR3 contains 16 residues. The CDR3 loop is CASSSETSGAYNEQFF. CDR3 in DNA: TGTGCCAGCAGTTCCGAGACTAGCGGAGCCTACAATGAGCAGTTCTTC.

Of note for this clone: In the same sample, other DNA sequences code for this CDR3. The rearrangement joins TRBV29-1 to TRBJ1-5; 7 nucleotides align to TRBD1. With V trimmed by 2 bases and J by 0 bases, 1 base remained unmatched. Germline V lookup: CDR1 SQVTM, CDR2 ANQGSEA. The CDR3 sequence is 14 residues long. The CDR3, as DNA: TGCAGCGTTGAAACAGGGGATAGCAATCAGCCCCAGCATTTT. It encodes CSVETGDSNQPQHF.

The CDR3 loop reads CASSEWGDRGYEQYF. In DNA form, the CDR3 reads TGTGCCAGCAGTGAATGGGGGGACAGGGGCTACGAGCAGTACTTC. This chain uses TRBV6-1 with TRBJ2-7, with 10 nucleotides matching TRBD1. In germline, CDR1 is MNHNS, CDR2 SASEGT. V was clipped by 2 bases and J by 3 bases; unmatched bases: 4. The CDR3 contains 15 residues.

The rearrangement joins TRBV7-9 to TRBJ2-1; 11 bases are a match to TRBD2. Germline CDR1 is SEHNR and CDR2 is FQNEAQ (reference sequence). V was clipped by 3 bases and J by 9 bases; unmatched bases: 7. The CDR3 loop spans 15 amino acids. CDR3 amino acids: CASSLALAGVLEQFF. CDR3 coding DNA: TGTGCCAGCAGCTTGGCACTAGCGGGAGTACTTGAGCAGTTCTTC.

Concerning this clone: The DNA is omitted, as the CDR3 cannot be located on it reliably, and the CDR3 follows TCRdb's listing. The V and J genes are TRBV2 and TRBJ1-1. The CDR3 has 13 residues if both end residues are counted. The germline V gene has CDR1 SNHLY and CDR2 FYNNEI. CDR3 in amino acids: CASILGSGVEAFF.

This chain joins TRBV4-1 and TRBJ2-3, with 14 bases lining up with TRBD2. Looked up from germline, CDR1 is MGHRA and CDR2 is YSYEKL. The trim removed 3 bases at V and 4 bases at J, leaving 12 bases unmatched. The CDR3 is made up of 19 amino acids. The CDR3 DNA reads as TGCGCCAGCAGCCACAGAGGGACTAGCGGGAGCTATCCCCCAGATACGCAGTATTTT. It is translated as CASSHRGTSGSYPPDTQYF.

The chain combines TRBV5-4 with TRBJ2-1; perhaps TRBD2 as D (5 bases). The CDR3 covers 14 residues. Trimming took 0 bases from V and 7 from J, leaving 11 bases between them. Germline CDR1 SGHNT, CDR2 YYREEE (reference sequence). The CDR3 coding sequence is TGTGCCAGCAGCTTGGCCTTCTCGGGGAATGAGCAGTTCTTC. Amino acids: CASSLAFSGNEQFF.